The 13 T cell receptor beta chains below were found in one sample sequenced in a study of blood T cell repertoires in COVID-19. Profiled with immunoSEQ multiplex PCR; TCRdb holds only in-frame clones, not every one. The table has some 180,000 clones, around 81% seen once. The sample consisted of peripheral blood. The receptors stem from a woman older than 75 with COVID-19, enrolled during active disease.

This chain joins TRBV7-6 and TRBJ2-7; TRBD1 might be the D (5 bases). The germline V gene has CDR1 SGHVS and CDR2 FNYEAQ. CDR3 size: 10 residues. V lost 8 bases to trimming and J lost 5 bases, with 7 bases between them. The CDR3 protein is CASSRDEQYF. The CDR3, as DNA: TGTGCCAGCTCCAGGGACGAGCAGTACTTC.

This sequence joins TRBV5-3 and TRBJ2-7, with 9 bases aligning to TRBD1. TRBV5-3 is recorded as an ORF, its role being uncertain. Unmatched junction bases numbered 22, after V lost 0 bases and J lost 0 bases. This CDR3 contains 22 residues. The CDR3 loop reads CARSLDTGGQAHRQSSSYEQYF. The CDR3 DNA reads as TGTGCCAGAAGCTTGGATACAGGGGGCCAAGCGCACCGACAAAGCAGCTCCTACGAGCAGTACTTC.

This chain links TRBV7-2 with TRBJ1-6; maybe TRBD1 (6 bases). The CDR3 spans 16 residues. The germline V and J ends were trimmed by 5 bases and 4 bases, with 15 bases remaining between them. In germline, CDR1 is SGHTA, CDR2 FQGNSA. The CDR3 DNA is TGTGCCAGCAGCCCGATCAGGGGTGGATATAATTCACCCCTCCACTTT. It translates to CASSPIRGGYNSPLHF.

The chain carries TRBV19 and TRBJ1-2; 7 nucleotides line up with TRBD1. After removal of 0 bases from V and 2 bases from J, the junction contained 12 bases not matched to a gene. Germline lookup yields CDR1 LNHDA and CDR2 SQIVND (reference sequence). The CDR3 consists of 18 residues. The CDR3 here is CASSIEPGQTTRNYGYTF. CDR3 DNA sequence: TGTGCCAGTAGTATAGAACCGGGACAGACGACCCGGAACTATGGCTACACCTTC.

The chain carries TRBV6-2 or TRBV6-3 and TRBJ2-7; 10 positions agree with TRBD1. Germline CDR1 reads MNHEY; CDR2 reads SVGEGT. The CDR3 totals 16 residues. V gave up 4 bases and J gave up 7 bases; unmatched junction bases: 13. The CDR3 reads CASSWGDRGFGYEQYF. DNA for the CDR3: TGTGCCAGCAGTTGGGGGGACAGGGGATTCGGCTATGAGCAGTACTTC.

J is TRBJ2-1 and V is TRBV19, with 9 positions matching TRBD2. The V and J ends lost 6 bases and 1 base, in that order; junction bases with no gene match: 7. The CDR3 contains 16 residues. In germline, CDR1 is LNHDA, CDR2 SQIVND (reference sequence). The CDR3 here is CASSVLAGVSYNEQFF. The CDR3 DNA reads as TGTGCCAGTAGCGTACTAGCGGGCGTATCCTACAATGAGCAGTTCTTC.

V usage is TRBV5-6 and J usage is TRBJ2-3; D not certain. With 2 bases removed from V and 4 bases from J, the gap between germline ends came to 5 bases. Germline V lookup: CDR1 SGHDT, CDR2 YYEEEE. The length of the CDR3 is 12 residues. The CDR3 nucleotides are TGTGCCAGCAGCTTCAGCGCAGATACGCAGTATTTT. It translates to CASSFSADTQYF.

The chain combines TRBV5-1 with TRBJ2-5; 8 positions agree with TRBD2. V lost 0 bases and J lost 1; bases outside the gene matches: 5. This CDR3 comprises 16 residues. The germline gives CDR1 SGHRS, CDR2 YFSETQ. The CDR3 DNA is TGCGCCAGCAGCTTGGTATTTCGGGAGGGCCAAGAGACCCAGTACTTC. Translating it yields CASSLVFREGQETQYF.

This chain joins TRBV7-9 and TRBJ2-7; TRBD1 aligns across 9 bases. Unmatched junction bases numbered 10, after V lost 2 bases and J lost 5 bases. Germline V gives CDR1 SEHNR, CDR2 FQNEAQ (reference sequence). The length of the CDR3 is 16 residues. The CDR3 is CASSLSPGQGSDEQYF. In DNA, the CDR3 is TGTGCCAGCAGCTTATCCCCGGGACAGGGATCCGACGAGCAGTACTTC.

This clone was observed once. This chain uses TRBV11-3 with TRBJ1-2; D not certain. The CDR3 length is 15 residues. Germline CDR1 and CDR2: SGHNT and YENEEA. V shed 0 bases and J shed 3 bases, with 11 bases lying between them. For the CDR3, the DNA is TGTGCCAGCAGCTTAGACGCTGCATCAGACTATGGCTACACCTTC. Translating it yields CASSLDAASDYGYTF. Supplemented by reference TRBV11-3 and TRBJ1-2, the full variable domain reads EAGVVQSPRYKIIEKKQPVAFWCNPISGHNTLYWYLQNLGQGPELLIRYENEEAVDDSQLPKDRFSAERLKGVDSTLKIQPAELGDSAVYLCASSLDAASDYGYTFGSGTRLTVV.

The chain uses TRBV5-6 and TRBJ2-3; weak D call: TRBD2 (6 bases). There are 14 residues in the CDR3. Germline V CDR1 and CDR2: SGHDT, YYEEEE. Trimming pared 3 bases from V and 6 bases from J, leaving 14 bases between. The CDR3 region is CASSSLAAPDTQYF. In DNA, the CDR3 is TGTGCCAGCAGCTCTTTAGCGGCCCCTGATACGCAGTATTTT. The whole variable domain, filled in from reference TRBV5-6 and TRBJ2-3, reads DAGVTQSPTHLIKTRGQQVTLRCSPKSGHDTVSWYQQALGQGPQFIFQYYEEEERQRGNFPDRFSGHQFPNYSSELNVNALLLGDSALYLCASSSLAAPDTQYFGPGTRLTVL.

The chain employs TRBV4-3 and TRBJ1-4; 8 positions agree with TRBD1. The length of the CDR3 is 15 residues. Germline V gene sequence: CDR1 LGHNA, CDR2 YSLEER. The V segment lost 4 bases and the J segment 1 base; nucleotides outside the gene matches: 2. The CDR3 protein is CASSPGQGTNEKLFF. DNA for the CDR3: TGCGCCAGCAGCCCTGGACAGGGAACTAATGAAAAACTGTTTTTT.

V gene TRBV18 combines with J gene TRBJ1-2, with 8 bases lining up with TRBD1. The ends lost 3 bases at V and 5 bases at J; junction bases unmatched: 8. The germline V gene has CDR1 KGHSH and CDR2 LQKENI. The CDR3 has 15 residues. In nucleotides, the CDR3 is TGTGCCAGCTCACCGACGGAGGGACAGGTTTATGGCTACACCTTC. Its translation: CASSPTEGQVYGYTF.